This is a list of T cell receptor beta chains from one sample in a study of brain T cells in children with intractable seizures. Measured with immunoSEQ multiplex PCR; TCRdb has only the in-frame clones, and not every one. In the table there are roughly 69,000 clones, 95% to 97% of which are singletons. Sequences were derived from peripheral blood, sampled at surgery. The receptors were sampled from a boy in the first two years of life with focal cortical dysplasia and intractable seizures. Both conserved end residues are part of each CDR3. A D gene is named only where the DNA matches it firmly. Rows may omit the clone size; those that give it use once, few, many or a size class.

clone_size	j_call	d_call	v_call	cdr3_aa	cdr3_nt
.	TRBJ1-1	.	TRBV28	CASSFRRLDQFFQDTEAFF	TGTGCCAGCAGTTTCCGACGGCTCGATCAGTTCTTTCAGGACACTGAAGCTTTCTTT
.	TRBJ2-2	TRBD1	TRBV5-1	CASSRQGNTGELFF	TGCGCCAGCAGCCGACAGGGGAACACCGGGGAGCTGTTTTTT
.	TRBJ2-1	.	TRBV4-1	CASSHLTGGVYNEQFF	TGCGCCAGCAGCCATCTTACAGGGGGGGTATACAATGAGCAGTTCTTC
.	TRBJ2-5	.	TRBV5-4	CASSLRFEETQYF	TGTGCCAGCAGCTTAAGGTTCGAAGAGACCCAGTACTTC
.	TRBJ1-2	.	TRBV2	CASSQAGWDGYTF	TGTGCCAGCAGTCAGGCAGGCTGGGATGGCTACACCTTC
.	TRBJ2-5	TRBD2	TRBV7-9	CASSLAGGKIQETQYF	TGTGCCAGCAGCTTAGCGGGGGGGAAGATCCAAGAGACCCAGTACTTC
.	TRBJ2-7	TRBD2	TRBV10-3	CASSGRAVEQYF	TGTGCCTCTAGCGGGAGGGCCGTGGAGCAGTACTTC
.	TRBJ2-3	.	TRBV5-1	CASSPDSTDTQYF	TGCGCCAGCAGCCCGGACAGCACAGATACGCAGTATTTT
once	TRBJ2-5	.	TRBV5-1	CASSLGVQETQYF	TGCGCCAGCAGCTTGGGTGTCCAAGAGACCCAGTACTTC
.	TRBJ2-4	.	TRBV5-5	CASSLLGPNIQYF	TGTGCCAGCAGCTTGTTAGGACCAAACATTCAGTACTTC
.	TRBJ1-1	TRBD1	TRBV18	CASTETGKANTEAFF	TGTGCCAGCACCGAGACAGGGAAGGCGAACACTGAAGCTTTCTTT
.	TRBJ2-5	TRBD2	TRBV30	CAWRRLAGDEGETQYF	TGTGCCTGGAGGAGGCTAGCGGGAGATGAGGGGGAGACCCAGTACTTC
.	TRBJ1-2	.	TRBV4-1	CASSQDPRGAYGYTF	TGCGCCAGCAGCCAAGATCCACGGGGCGCCTATGGCTACACCTTC
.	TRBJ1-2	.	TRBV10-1	CASSDSSVYTF	TGCGCCAGCTCGGACAGTTCTGTCTACACCTTC
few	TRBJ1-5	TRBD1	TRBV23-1	CASSQSSRQGAEGDQPQHF	TGCGCCAGCAGTCAATCATCGAGACAGGGAGCTGAGGGAGATCAGCCCCAGCATTTT
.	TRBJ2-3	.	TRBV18	CASSPAFGPSFAGYSDTQYF	TGTGCCAGCTCACCTGCCTTCGGCCCGTCCTTTGCAGGGTATTCAGATACGCAGTATTTT
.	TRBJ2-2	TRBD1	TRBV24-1	CATSDPKDRGDTGELFF	TGTGCCACCAGTGATCCTAAAGACAGGGGGGACACCGGGGAGCTGTTTTTT
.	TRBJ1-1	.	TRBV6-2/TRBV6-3	CASSYDLNTEAFF	TGTGCCAGCAGTTACGACCTGAACACTGAAGCTTTCTTT
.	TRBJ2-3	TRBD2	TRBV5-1	CASSSSGVSTDTQYF	TGCGCCAGCAGCTCGAGCGGGGTTAGCACAGATACGCAGTATTTT
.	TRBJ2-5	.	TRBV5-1	CASKESIGGVQETQYF	TGCGCCAGCAAAGAGTCCATAGGCGGGGTACAAGAGACCCAGTACTTC
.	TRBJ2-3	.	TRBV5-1	CASSLNSGTTDTQYF	TGCGCCAGCAGCTTGAATAGTGGGACGACAGATACGCAGTATTTT
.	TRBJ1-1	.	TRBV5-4	CASSQNTEAFF	TGTGCCAGCAGCCAAAACACTGAAGCTTTCTTT
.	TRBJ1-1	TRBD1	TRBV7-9	CASTPRGVGSTEAFF	TGTGCCAGCACCCCCAGGGGGGTTGGGTCCACTGAAGCTTTCTTT
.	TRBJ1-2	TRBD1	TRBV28	CASSFYPTGEFYGYTF	TGTGCCAGCAGTTTCTACCCGACAGGGGAGTTCTATGGCTACACCTTC
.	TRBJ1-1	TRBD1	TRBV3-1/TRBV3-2	CASSPQGAGNTEAFF	TGTGCCAGCAGCCCGCAGGGGGCTGGAAACACTGAAGCTTTCTTT
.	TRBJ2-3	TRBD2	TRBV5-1	CASSLVLAGGTSTDTQYF	TGCGCCAGCAGCTTGGTTCTAGCGGGTGGTACTAGCACAGATACGCAGTATTTT
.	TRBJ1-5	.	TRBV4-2	CASSQGRTVNQPQHF	TGTGCCAGCAGCCAAGGGCGAACAGTCAATCAGCCCCAGCATTTT
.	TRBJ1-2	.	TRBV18	CASSLPGAKGYTF	TGTGCCAGCTCACTCCCAGGGGCAAAAGGCTACACCTTC
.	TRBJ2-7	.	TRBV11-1	CASSLVGHSYEQYF	TGTGCCAGCAGCTTAGTGGGGCACTCCTACGAGCAGTACTTC
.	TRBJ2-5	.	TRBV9	CASSVNGQETQYF	TGTGCCAGCAGCGTAAACGGACAAGAGACCCAGTACTTC
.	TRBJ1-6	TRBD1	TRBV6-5	CASSYSGQGVAPLHF	TGTGCCAGCAGTTACTCGGGACAGGGGGTGGCACCCCTCCACTTT
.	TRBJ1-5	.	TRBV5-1	CASSLGGGQPQHF	TGCGCCAGCAGCTTGGGGGGGGGCCAGCCCCAGCATTTT
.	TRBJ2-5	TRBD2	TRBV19	CASTGLAGETQYF	TGTGCCAGTACCGGACTAGCGGGAGAGACCCAGTACTTC
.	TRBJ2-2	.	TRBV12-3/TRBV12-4	CASSKHSGELFF	TGTGCCAGCAGTAAACACAGCGGGGAGCTGTTTTTT
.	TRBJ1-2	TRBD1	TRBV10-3	CAIRSDRGRFGYTF	TGTGCCATCAGATCCGACAGGGGGCGCTTTGGCTACACCTTC
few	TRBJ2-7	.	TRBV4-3	CASSQEKGPSYEQYF	TGCGCCAGCAGCCAAGAGAAAGGACCTTCCTACGAGCAGTACTTC
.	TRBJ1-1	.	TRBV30	CAWSVRTGNTEAFF	TGTGCCTGGAGTGTACGAACAGGGAACACTGAAGCTTTCTTT
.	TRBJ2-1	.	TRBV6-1	CASSEPHGEQFF	TGTGCCAGCAGTGAACCCCACGGTGAGCAGTTCTTC
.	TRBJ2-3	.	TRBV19	CASSNGWGVRTDTQYF	TGTGCCAGTAGTAATGGTTGGGGGGTTCGGACAGATACGCAGTATTTT
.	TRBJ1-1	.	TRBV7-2	CASSLTGGGTEAFF	TGTGCCAGCAGCTTGACCGGGGGCGGCACTGAAGCTTTCTTT
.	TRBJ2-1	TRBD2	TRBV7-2	CASSLAGGRSNEQFF	TGTGCCAGCTCTCTAGCGGGAGGGAGGAGCAATGAGCAGTTCTTC
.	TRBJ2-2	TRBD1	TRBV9	CASSGYPGTGGTGELFF	TGTGCCAGCAGCGGCTACCCCGGGACAGGGGGCACCGGGGAGCTGTTTTTT
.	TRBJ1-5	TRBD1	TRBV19	CASSIPYYRDRVGQPQHF	TGTGCCAGTAGTATACCCTATTACCGGGACAGGGTGGGTCAGCCCCAGCATTTT
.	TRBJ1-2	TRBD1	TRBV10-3	CAISEGTGPGYTF	TGTGCCATCAGTGAGGGGACAGGGCCTGGCTACACCTTC